This entry lists 24 T cell receptor beta chains sequenced from one sample in a study of blood T cell repertoires in COVID-19. Generated by immunoSEQ multiplex PCR, the TCRdb table keeps only in-frame clones and is missing some. Seen here are about 210,000 clones, about four fifths observed once, and the top ten hold roughly 7.8%. Sequences were obtained from peripheral blood. The receptors come from a woman aged 80 or over with COVID-19, enrolled during active disease.

The chain couples TRBV13 to TRBJ2-1; 7 nucleotides align to TRBD2. Trimming cost V 4 bases and J 5 bases; bases outside gene matches: 11. There are 16 residues in the CDR3. In germline, CDR1 is PRHDT, CDR2 FYEKMQ (reference sequence). In nucleotides, the CDR3 is TGTGCCAGCAGCTACCGAGCGGGATCCGTAAACAATGAGCAGTTCTTC. Encoded protein: CASSYRAGSVNNEQFF.

The chain has TRBV27 and TRBJ1-3, with D hard to call. From germline, CDR1 is MNHEY and CDR2 SMNVEV (reference sequence). This CDR3 has 15 amino acids. The V end lost 3 bases, the J end lost 0 bases, and 9 bases lay between the germline ends. The CDR3 is CASSLAINSGNTIYF. Here the CDR3 DNA reads TGTGCCAGCAGTTTGGCCATTAACTCTGGAAACACCATATATTTT.

The chain carries TRBV15 and TRBJ2-1, with 7 bases fitting TRBD2. V gave up 3 bases and J gave up 0 bases; unmatched junction bases: 14. Germline V lookup: CDR1 LNHNV, CDR2 YYDKDF (reference sequence). CDR3 size: 19 residues. DNA for the CDR3: TGTGCCACCAGCAGCCCACTCTGGGGAGGCGGGAGCTCCTACAATGAGCAGTTCTTC. Its protein product is CATSSPLWGGGSSYNEQFF.

This chain links TRBV27 with TRBJ1-5; perhaps TRBD1 as D (6 bases). Germline loops: CDR1 MNHEY, CDR2 SMNVEV (reference sequence). The CDR3 consists of 12 residues. V gave up 8 bases and J gave up 6 bases, with 11 bases separating them. CDR3 region: CASESGVQPQHF. Written as DNA, the CDR3 is TGTGCCAGCGAATCAGGGGTTCAGCCCCAGCATTTT.

The rearrangement links TRBV3-1 (or the pseudogene TRBV3-2) to TRBJ2-5, with D possibly being TRBD2 (5 bases). Germline loops: CDR1 LGHDT, CDR2 YNNKEL (reference sequence). The CDR3 consists of 14 residues. The V end was cut by 0 bases, the J end by 5 bases, with 10 bases between. CDR3 loop: CASSQDATGETQYF. The CDR3 region has the DNA TGTGCCAGCAGCCAAGATGCCACGGGGGAGACCCAGTACTTC.

The V call is TRBV9, the J call TRBJ2-4, with a possible D match to TRBD1 (7 bases). V shed 3 bases and J shed 7 bases, with 11 bases lying between them. In germline, CDR1 is SGDLS, CDR2 YYNGEE. There are 13 residues in the CDR3. The CDR3 nucleotides read TGTGCCAGCAGCGGGGACAGCGGGAACATTCAGTACTTC. This gives the protein CASSGDSGNIQYF.

V and J are TRBV27 and TRBJ1-2; TRBD1 matches at 8 bases. CDR1 and CDR2 from the germline V gene are MNHEY and SMNVEV (reference sequence). The V gene end was trimmed by 5 bases and the J gene end by 4 bases; junction bases not matched to a gene: 9. The CDR3 loop spans 15 amino acids. CDR3 sequence reads: CASSLRGQGGYGYTF. The CDR3 DNA follows: TGTGCCAGCAGTCTGCGAGGACAGGGAGGCTATGGCTACACCTTC.

The chain carries TRBV5-4 and TRBJ2-1; possible D gene TRBD2, 6 bases. The germline V gene has CDR1 SGHNT and CDR2 YYREEE (reference sequence). The length of the CDR3 is 14 residues. Trimming shortened V by 4 bases and J by 4 bases, and 12 bases separated the two germline ends. The CDR3 nucleotides read TGTGCCAGCAGCCGGGACTCGATGTACAATGAGCAGTTCTTC. Protein: CASSRDSMYNEQFF.

J is TRBJ2-7 and V is TRBV9, with 7 bases aligning to TRBD1. Germline CDR1 is SGDLS and CDR2 is YYNGEE. The CDR3 consists of 14 residues. Trimming at V came to 3 bases and at J to 7 bases, leaving 10 bases not matched to a gene. CDR3 bases: TGTGCCAGCAGCGAGCGCACAGGGGTGGGGGAGCAGTACTTC. Protein: CASSERTGVGEQYF.

This chain links TRBV5-1 with TRBJ1-2, with D perhaps TRBD1 (5 bases). From germline, CDR1 is SGHRS and CDR2 YFSETQ. Trimming took off 2 bases at V and 3 bases at J, with 11 bases between the two ends. CDR3 length equals 14 residues. CDR3 bases: TGCGCCAGCAGCTTCGGAGGGACGGACTATGGCTACACCTTC. It is translated as CASSFGGTDYGYTF.

The chain carries TRBV7-2 and TRBJ1-3, with TRBD1 matching 9 bases. Looked up from germline, CDR1 is SGHTA and CDR2 is FQGNSA. The CDR3 runs 15 residues. V gave up 5 bases and J gave up 1 base; unmatched junction bases: 3. Here the CDR3 reads CASSEQGASGNTIYF. The CDR3 nucleotides are TGTGCCAGCAGCGAACAGGGGGCGTCTGGAAACACCATATATTTT.

This clone was picked up one time. The genes are TRBV3-1 (or the pseudogene TRBV3-2) and TRBJ1-1, with D uncertain. Germline CDR1 is LGHDT and CDR2 is YNNKEL (reference sequence). Trimming removed 0 bases from V and 7 bases from J, with 6 bases in between. The CDR3 covers 12 residues. The DNA for the CDR3 is TGTGCCAGCAGCCAAGAGGGCCTTGAAGCTTTCTTT. Translated: CASSQEGLEAFF.

This chain links TRBV2 with TRBJ2-7; D call uncertain. The CDR3 runs to 14 residues. V was cut by 3 bases and J by 3 bases, with 12 bases left in between. Germline values: CDR1 SNHLY, CDR2 FYNNEI. The CDR3 region has the DNA TGTGCCAGCAGTGACCAGTTTTTGGTCTACGAGCAGTACTTC. Protein sequence: CASSDQFLVYEQYF.

The chain employs TRBV7-2 and TRBJ1-2, with 10 bases identical to TRBD1. CDR3 length: 14 residues. The germline V gene encodes CDR1 SGHTA and CDR2 FQGNSA. V shed 4 bases, J shed 8 bases, and the junction held 7 bases outside the gene matches. The CDR3 coding sequence is TGTGCCAGCAGCTGGGCCGGGACAGGGGTCGGCTACACCTTC. It encodes CASSWAGTGVGYTF.

The V and J genes are TRBV6-5 and TRBJ1-2, with TRBD1 matching 7 bases. Germline assignment: CDR1 MNHEY and CDR2 SVGAGI. Trimming took 8 bases from V and 0 from J; bases not matched to a gene: 9. The CDR3 loop spans 15 amino acids. DNA of the CDR3: TGTGCCAGCCGCCAGAGGGACAGATCTAACTATGGCTACACCTTC. It is translated as CASRQRDRSNYGYTF.

This clone showed up just once. The CDR3 nucleotides are TGTGCCAGCAGCCCGGCAGGGGGGAAGACCCAGTACTTC. This gives the protein CASSPAGGKTQYF. The V and J genes are TRBV5-4 and TRBJ2-5; D possibly corresponds to TRBD1 (7 bases). The CDR3 consists of 13 residues. Per the germline V gene, CDR1 is SGHNT and CDR2 is YYREEE (reference sequence). Between the trimmed V and J ends, which lost 4 bases and 6 bases, there was a span of 13 bases.

The chain uses TRBV10-3 and TRBJ1-1; TRBD1 might be the D (5 bases). Germline CDR1 reads ENHRY; CDR2 reads SYGVKD. Trimming took 11 bases from V and 7 from J, leaving 23 bases between them. The CDR3 extends over 14 amino acids. The CDR3 protein is CACRRGEVVDEAFF. In DNA form, the CDR3 reads TGTGCCTGCAGACGGGGGGAGGTGGTGGATGAAGCTTTCTTT.

DNA of the CDR3: TGTGCCACCAGCAGAGGCTCCGGGACTAGCGGGATCGGGGAGCTGTTTTTT. Translation gives CATSRGSGTSGIGELFF. The V call is TRBV15, the J call TRBJ2-2; 13 bases match TRBD2. Germline CDR1 LNHNV, CDR2 YYDKDF (reference sequence). J was trimmed by 7 bases and V by 1 base; bases with no gene match: 6. This CDR3 has 17 amino acids.

This chain connects TRBV5-1 to TRBJ2-7; 7 bases agree with TRBD1. The CDR3 sequence is 16 residues long. CDR1 is SGHRS, CDR2 YFSETQ, per germline. J lost 2 bases, V lost 4 bases, and 12 bases had no gene match. CDR3 residues: CASSGVSTGNPYEQYF. The CDR3 nucleotides are TGCGCCAGCAGCGGGGTATCGACAGGGAACCCCTACGAGCAGTACTTC.

V gene TRBV5-1 combines with J gene TRBJ1-5; 10 positions match TRBD1. The CDR3 has 17 residues. CDR1 is SGHRS and CDR2 is YFSETQ in the germline V gene. V shed 4 bases and J 6 bases; nucleotides not matched to a gene: 13. The chain's CDR3 is CASSPGARTGGIQPQHF. The CDR3 DNA follows: TGCGCCAGCAGCCCGGGGGCCCGGACAGGGGGAATTCAGCCCCAGCATTTT.

V usage is TRBV27 and J usage is TRBJ1-2; TRBD1 is a possible D gene (5 bases). The V end was cut by 5 bases, the J end by 5 bases, with 15 bases between. Germline CDR1 and CDR2: MNHEY and SMNVEV (reference sequence). This CDR3 is built from 14 residues. CDR3 protein: CASSVGADSYGYTF. The CDR3 region has the DNA TGTGCCAGCAGTGTAGGGGCTGACTCATATGGCTACACCTTC.

The chain carries TRBV5-1 and TRBJ1-4; 9 bases line up with TRBD1. With V trimmed by 4 bases and J by 7 bases, 5 bases remained unmatched. The CDR3 spans 14 residues. CDR1 is SGHRS and CDR2 is YFSETQ in the germline V gene. CDR3 sequence: CASSIQGAREKLFF. In nucleotides, the CDR3 is TGCGCCAGCAGCATACAGGGGGCGCGTGAAAAACTGTTTTTT.

The chain has TRBV5-1 and TRBJ2-1, with 10 nucleotides matching TRBD2. The CDR3 spans 14 residues. Trimming took 0 bases from V and 8 from J; bases not matched to a gene: 2. The germline V gene encodes CDR1 SGHRS and CDR2 YFSETQ. Here the CDR3 reads CASSLALAGDEQFF. DNA for the CDR3: TGCGCCAGCAGCTTGGCTCTAGCGGGAGATGAGCAGTTCTTC.

This clone showed up just once. The genes are TRBV6-2 or TRBV6-3 and TRBJ2-1; 9 nucleotides align to TRBD2. CDR3 size: 23 residues. The V segment lost 6 bases and the J segment 0 bases; nucleotides outside the gene matches: 27. CDR1 is MNHEY, CDR2 SVGEGT, per germline. This CDR3 reads CASSPRRRAASHSGGSSYNEQFF. The DNA for the CDR3 is TGTGCCAGCAGCCCGCGCCGCAGGGCAGCCAGCCATAGCGGGGGAAGCTCCTACAATGAGCAGTTCTTC.